This T cell receptor beta chain was captured by sequencing in a study of blood T cell repertoires in COVID-19. TCRdb keeps only in-frame clones here, not all; method: immunoSEQ multiplex PCR. The sample contains around 200,000 clones, 80% to 90% of which appear only once. The TCR comes from a woman between 65 and 79 years old with COVID-19, enrolled during active disease. Sequenced sample: peripheral blood.

CDR3 amino acids: CASSLEGGEQYF. The CDR3, as DNA: TGTGCCAGCAGCTTAGAAGGCGGCGAGCAGTACTTC. This rearrangement joins TRBV7-9 to TRBJ2-7; no clear D. V shed 1 base and J shed 6 bases, with 7 bases lying between them. Germline V gene sequence: CDR1 SEHNR, CDR2 FQNEAQ (reference sequence). The CDR3 is made up of 12 amino acids.